One sample yielded the 10 T cell receptor beta chains listed below, sequenced in a study of blood T cell repertoires in COVID-19. Assay used: immunoSEQ multiplex PCR; TCRdb lists only in-frame clones, some missing. The sample shows roughly 250,000 clones, 90% of them seen only once. The specimen was PBMCs or T cells enriched from blood (not recorded which). The receptor set was obtained from a man in his fifties who had been exposed to COVID-19.

The chain recombines TRBV7-9 with TRBJ2-5; 8 nucleotides align to TRBD2. The CDR3 covers 16 residues. Germline V CDR1 and CDR2: SEHNR, FQNEAQ (reference sequence). Trimming removed 4 bases from V and 4 bases from J; junction bases left unmatched: 11. The CDR3 DNA reads as TGTGCCAGCAGCTATACCGGTGGACTAGCTTCAGAGACCCAGTACTTC. This encodes CASSYTGGLASETQYF.

The chain carries TRBV5-1 and TRBJ1-3, with D possibly matching TRBD1 (6 bases). Germline assignment: CDR1 SGHRS and CDR2 YFSETQ. The CDR3 is 13 amino acids. The germline V and J ends were trimmed by 3 bases and 2 bases, with 6 bases remaining between them. CDR3 sequence: CASSWDTGNTIYF. The DNA for the CDR3 is TGCGCCAGCAGCTGGGACACTGGAAACACCATATATTTT. Looking up the rest from reference TRBV5-1 and TRBJ1-3 gives the full variable domain: KAGVTQTPRYLIKTRGQQVTLSCSPISGHRSVSWYQQTPGQGLQFLFEYFSETQRNKGNFPGRFSGRQFSNSRSEMNVSTLELGDSALYLCASSWDTGNTIYFGEGSWLTVV.

The CDR3 DNA reads TGTGCCACCAGTGATCCCCGGACTAGCGGGGGGGCCGTGGATACGCAGTATTTT. Translated: CATSDPRTSGGAVDTQYF. This rearrangement joins TRBV24-1 to TRBJ2-3; 15 nucleotides match TRBD2. Germline lookup yields CDR1 KGHDR and CDR2 SFDVKD. V shed 3 bases and J 6 bases; nucleotides not matched to a gene: 9. CDR3 size: 18 residues.

The rearrangement uses TRBV9 and TRBJ1-1; 7 bases map to TRBD1. CDR1 is SGDLS, CDR2 YYNGEE, per germline. V trimming: 2 bases; J trimming: 4 bases; junction bases outside the gene matches: 5. CDR3 length: 14 residues. The DNA for the CDR3 is TGTGCCAGCAGCGTGGGACAGTCTCCCACTGAAGCTTTCTTT. It encodes CASSVGQSPTEAFF.

V gene TRBV12-3 or TRBV12-4 combines with J gene TRBJ1-2; D is perhaps TRBD1 (6 bases). The ends were cut back, 7 bases at V and 6 bases at J, with 15 bases in the middle. This CDR3 contains 13 residues. CDR3 nucleotide sequence: TGTGCCAGCACCCTAAGGGGGTGGGATGGCTACACCTTC. It yields the protein CASTLRGWDGYTF.

J is TRBJ1-2 and V is TRBV18; no clear D gene. CDR1 KGHSH and CDR2 LQKENI come from the germline V gene. The CDR3 has 15 residues. Trimming took 2 bases from V and 5 from J, leaving 15 bases between them. In DNA form, the CDR3 reads TGTGCCAGCTCACCAAAGCTGGCAGGCGCGTATGGCTACACCTTC. Protein sequence: CASSPKLAGAYGYTF.

The chain uses TRBV7-2 and TRBJ2-1; D is perhaps TRBD1 (6 bases). The ends were cut back, 5 bases at V and 4 bases at J, with 18 bases in the middle. The germline gives CDR1 SGHTA, CDR2 FQGNSA. The CDR3 spans 16 residues. The CDR3 loop is CASSLPQGIYYNEQFF. CDR3 in DNA: TGTGCCAGCAGCCTACCTCAGGGGATATATTACAATGAGCAGTTCTTC.

The rearrangement uses TRBV2 and TRBJ2-3; D may be TRBD1 (5 bases). Germline assignment: CDR1 SNHLY and CDR2 FYNNEI. V was clipped by 3 bases and J by 0 bases, with 10 bases between them. CDR3 length: 15 amino acids. CDR3 loop: CASSDRATSTDTQYF. CDR3 DNA sequence: TGTGCCAGCAGTGACAGGGCCACCAGCACAGATACGCAGTATTTT.

The V call is TRBV25-1, the J call TRBJ1-4, with TRBD1 identical over 9 bases. J lost 7 bases, V lost 1 base, and 10 bases had no gene match. The CDR3 totals 17 residues. Germline-derived CDR1 and CDR2 are MGHDK and SYGVNS. CDR3 residues: CASSEWDRVKIGEKLFF. The CDR3 DNA reads TGTGCCAGCAGTGAATGGGACAGGGTTAAAATAGGTGAAAAACTGTTTTTT.

The chain employs TRBV6-1 and TRBJ1-1, with 8 bases lining up with TRBD1. This CDR3 spans 14 amino acids. From germline, CDR1 is MNHNS and CDR2 SASEGT. V was clipped by 3 bases and J by 6 bases; unmatched bases: 6. CDR3 DNA: TGTGCCAGCAGTGACAGGGGGCGCGGGGCTGAAGCTTTCTTT. This gives the protein CASSDRGRGAEAFF.